The 28 T cell receptor beta chains presented below share a single source sample, sequenced in a study of blood T cells in healthy people across ages. Then a second PCR, running roughly 7 to 11 cycles, was carried out with a sample-barcoded 5' primer and a J-beta primer mix. TCRdb reanalysed the 5' RACE reads using MiXCR and keeps one entry per CDR3 protein. The repertoire consists of approximately 820,000 distinct CDR3 sequences, with around 42% occurring once and the leading ten covering around 21%. Sample: blood. The receptors stem from a man aged 55 to 69 in good health.

CDR3 loop: CASSAAGQETQYF. In DNA, the CDR3 is TGTGCCAGCAGTGCGGCGGGACAAGAGACCCAGTACTTC. The rearrangement uses TRBV6-1 and TRBJ2-7, with D possibly TRBD2 on 6 matching bases. The J call may be mistaken, given a closer DNA end match to TRBJ2-5. The germline gives CDR1 MNHNS, CDR2 SASEGT. CDR3 length equals 13 residues.

This clonotype has just a few counts. The J gene is TRBJ2-1, the V gene TRBV20-1; 8 bases are shared with TRBD2. The junction had 5 bases not matched to a gene; V was cut back by 2 bases and J by 5 bases. Germline CDR1 and CDR2: DFQATT and SNEGSKA (reference sequence). The CDR3 is made up of 14 amino acids. The CDR3 sequence is CSARRLAGNNEQFF. As DNA, the CDR3 is TGCAGTGCTAGACGGCTAGCGGGTAACAATGAGCAGTTCTTC.

In this sample, this clonotype turned up once. The V call is TRBV14, the J call TRBJ1-3; maybe TRBD1 (6 bases). Germline values: CDR1 SGHDN, CDR2 FVKESK. This CDR3 has 15 residues. V lost 2 bases, J lost 3 bases, and 11 bases lay in between. CDR3 coding DNA: TGTGCCAGCAGCCAATACAGGGATTTTGGAAACACCATATATTTT. Translated, it gives CASSQYRDFGNTIYF. Variable domain in full (rest from reference TRBV14 and TRBJ1-3): EAGVTQFPSHSVIEKGQTVTLRCDPISGHDNLYWYRRVMGKEIKFLLHFVKESKQDESGMPNNRFLAERTGGTYSTLKVQPAELEDSGVYFCASSQYRDFGNTIYFGEGSWLTVV.

DNA of the CDR3: TGTGCCTGGACGAATTATCGGACAGGGGACTATGGCTACACCTTC. It yields the protein CAWTNYRTGDYGYTF. The J gene is TRBJ1-2, the V gene TRBV30; 9 bases are a match to TRBD1. The CDR3 runs to 15 residues. The germline V gene encodes CDR1 GTSNPN and CDR2 SVGIG (reference sequence). V trimming: 4 bases; J trimming: 3 bases; junction bases outside the gene matches: 9.

This clonotype occurred a few times. The chain couples TRBV7-2 to TRBJ1-5; D call uncertain. V lost 0 bases and J 4 bases, leaving 10 bases between the germline ends. The CDR3 extends over 15 amino acids. Germline CDR1 is SGHTA and CDR2 is FQGNSA. CDR3 loop: CASSLAGGLNQPQHF. Written as DNA, the CDR3 is TGTGCCAGCAGCTTAGCAGGCGGCTTGAATCAGCCCCAGCATTTT.

Ten or more counts support this clonotype. The chain has TRBV10-3 and TRBJ2-5; TRBD1 agrees at 7 bases. CDR1 is ENHRY, CDR2 SYGVKD, per germline. There are 13 residues in the CDR3. Unmatched junction bases numbered 2, after V lost 3 bases and J lost 4 bases. CDR3 sequence: CAISDRGRETQYF. CDR3 nucleotide sequence: TGTGCCATCAGTGACAGGGGGAGAGAGACCCAGTACTTC.

The V and J genes are TRBV20-1 and TRBJ2-1; 13 bases fit TRBD2. Germline V CDR1 and CDR2: DFQATT, SNEGSKA (reference sequence). The junction had 14 bases not matched to a gene; V was cut back by 3 bases and J by 0 bases. The CDR3 runs to 20 residues. The DNA for the CDR3 is TGCAGTGCTAGGGGGAGGCCCTTACTAGCGGGGGGGAGCTCCTACAATGAGCAGTTCTTC. Its translation is CSARGRPLLAGGSSYNEQFF.

This clonotype came up a few times. The chain employs TRBV27 and TRBJ1-2; no clear D. Looked up from germline, CDR1 is MNHEY and CDR2 is SMNVEV (reference sequence). The CDR3 loop spans 15 amino acids. Trimming cost V 6 bases and J 0 bases, with 14 bases left between them. The CDR3 reads CASSPLGLANYGYTF. CDR3 DNA sequence: TGTGCCAGCAGCCCTTTGGGTTTAGCTAACTATGGCTACACCTTC.

In this sample, this clonotype turned up a few times. The rearrangement joins TRBV24-1 to TRBJ2-1; D is uncertain. This CDR3 has 14 amino acids. The ends were cut back, 3 bases at V and 4 bases at J, with 9 bases in the middle. Germline V lookup: CDR1 KGHDR, CDR2 SFDVKD. DNA of the CDR3: TGTGCCACCAGTGATCCTGGGTATTACAATGAGCAGTTCTTC. It encodes CATSDPGYYNEQFF.

The rearrangement joins TRBV6-2 or TRBV6-3 to TRBJ2-3; D is unresolved. The V end lost 6 bases, the J end lost 4 bases, and 8 bases lay between the germline ends. The CDR3 extends over 12 amino acids. Germline CDR1 MNHEY, CDR2 SVGEGT. This CDR3 is CASRVPPDTQYF. In nucleotides, the CDR3 is TGTGCCAGCAGGGTACCCCCAGATACGCAGTATTTT.

This chain joins TRBV2 and TRBJ1-6; D unresolved. CDR3 length: 15 residues. Germline CDR1 and CDR2: SNHLY and FYNNEI. The ends were cut back, 3 bases at V and 2 bases at J, with 8 bases in the middle. CDR3 DNA sequence: TGTGCCAGCAGTGAGGCCCCAACCTATAATTCACCCCTCCACTTT. Residues: CASSEAPTYNSPLHF.

J is TRBJ2-1 and V is TRBV7-2; a possible D gene is TRBD2 (6 bases). V dropped 1 base and J dropped 9 bases, with 13 bases sitting between them. CDR3 size: 14 residues. Germline CDR1 SGHTA, CDR2 FQGNSA. The CDR3 region is CASSLVVQEGEQFF. The DNA for the CDR3 is TGTGCCAGCAGCTTAGTAGTACAGGAGGGTGAGCAGTTCTTC.

This chain joins TRBV5-1 and TRBJ1-1, with 8 bases identical to TRBD1. Trimming took 4 bases from V and 0 from J; bases not matched to a gene: 5. Germline-derived CDR1 and CDR2 are SGHRS and YFSETQ. CDR3 length: 15 amino acids. The CDR3: CASSGQGRVNTEAFF. CDR3 sequence (DNA): TGCGCCAGCAGCGGACAGGGACGGGTGAACACTGAAGCTTTCTTT.

The CDR3 spells CSASLFGQSSTYEQYF. The CDR3 nucleotides read TGCAGTGCTAGCCTTTTCGGACAGTCCAGTACCTACGAGCAGTACTTC. The V call is TRBV20-1, the J call TRBJ2-7; D may be TRBD1 (6 bases). V gave up 3 bases and J gave up 2 bases, with 20 bases separating them. This CDR3 comprises 16 residues. The germline gives CDR1 DFQATT, CDR2 SNEGSKA (reference sequence).

The chain is built from TRBV5-1 and TRBJ2-4; tentatively, D is TRBD2 (5 bases). The length of the CDR3 is 12 residues. V shed 3 bases and J shed 13 bases, with 14 bases lying between them. Germline V lookup: CDR1 SGHRS, CDR2 YFSETQ. The CDR3 loop is CASSWPGGEQYF. The CDR3 DNA follows: TGCGCCAGCAGCTGGCCCGGTGGGGAGCAGTACTTC.

The sample holds one count of this clonotype. This rearrangement joins TRBV18 to TRBJ1-1; TRBD1 is a possible D gene (6 bases). The CDR3 is 13 amino acids. Germline V gives CDR1 KGHSH, CDR2 LQKENI. V was cut by 5 bases and J by 6 bases, with 13 bases left in between. For the CDR3, the DNA is TGTGCCAGCTCATCCACAGGGCCCGCTGAAGCTTTCTTT. Its protein is CASSSTGPAEAFF.

V is TRBV7-2 and J is TRBJ1-6; D perhaps matches TRBD1 (5 bases). V lost 1 base to trimming and J lost 6 bases, with 13 bases between them. The CDR3 consists of 16 residues. Per germline, CDR1 SGHTA and CDR2 FQGNSA. In DNA, the CDR3 is TGTGCCAGCAGCTTAGTGGGGCGCGGGATTAATTCACCCCTCCACTTT. Amino acid sequence: CASSLVGRGINSPLHF.

In DNA, the CDR3 is TGTGCCAGCGCAGCGGGGGCGACCTCCGGCGAGCAGTACTTC. Translation gives CASAAGATSGEQYF. J is TRBJ2-5 and V is TRBV9, with TRBD2 matching 8 bases. TRBJ2-7 matches the DNA end more closely, so the J call is doubtful. The V gene's germline CDR1 is SGDLS and CDR2 YYNGEE. The CDR3 contains 14 residues.

This chain connects TRBV7-9 to TRBJ2-5; D is unresolved. The CDR3 is 15 amino acids. The germline CDR1 and CDR2 sequences are SEHNR and FQNEAQ (reference sequence). V lost 1 base, J lost 0 bases, and 9 bases lay in between. The CDR3 DNA reads TGTGCCAGCAGCTTAGGAGGCCTAGACCAAGAGACCCAGTACTTC. Amino acid sequence: CASSLGGLDQETQYF.

The V and J genes are TRBV5-6 and TRBJ2-7, with 9 bases fitting TRBD1. Germline V gives CDR1 SGHDT, CDR2 YYEEEE. After removal of 4 bases from V and 2 bases from J, the junction contained 7 bases not matched to a gene. The CDR3 length is 15 residues. Here the CDR3 reads CASSQTGGRTYEQYF. CDR3 DNA: TGTGCCAGCAGCCAAACAGGGGGCAGGACCTACGAGCAGTACTTC.

This sequence joins TRBV7-2 and TRBJ1-4; no reliable D call. The CDR3 runs to 14 residues. Germline V gene lookup returns CDR1 SGHTA and CDR2 FQGNSA. Trimming left V 6 bases short and J 4 bases short, with 12 bases between. The CDR3 sequence is CASSEGIVNEKLFF. DNA for the CDR3: TGTGCCAGCAGTGAGGGCATTGTTAATGAAAAACTGTTTTTT.

This clonotype showed up just a few times. The gene calls are TRBV10-2 and TRBJ2-5; the match to TRBD1 covers 8 bases. Trimming took 6 bases from V and 3 from J; bases not matched to a gene: 3. The CDR3 is 13 amino acids. CDR1 is WSHSY and CDR2 is SAAADI in the germline V gene. DNA for the CDR3: TGCGCCAGCAGGGACAGGGCCGAAGAGACCCAGTACTTC. It is translated as CASRDRAEETQYF.

The chain recombines TRBV29-1 with TRBJ1-1; no clear D. Germline V CDR1 and CDR2: SQVTM, ANQGSEA. The length of the CDR3 is 13 residues. V lost 0 bases and J 7 bases, leaving 12 bases between the germline ends. CDR3 protein: CSVEEGAGIEAFF. The DNA for the CDR3 is TGCAGCGTTGAAGAAGGTGCGGGAATTGAAGCTTTCTTT.

In its sample, this clonotype was seen once. Lacking the conserved final phenylalanine or tryptophan, this CDR3 likely reflects a read error. J is TRBJ2-1 and V is TRBV10-3, with D perhaps TRBD2 (6 bases). V dropped 11 bases and J dropped 4 bases, with 15 bases sitting between them. CDR1 and CDR2 from the germline V gene are ENHRY and SYGVKD. The CDR3 length is 13 residues. CDR3: CAAYSGEYNEQFS. As DNA, the CDR3 is TGTGCCGCGTACTCGGGGGAGTACAATGAGCAGTTCTCC.

This clonotype was observed a single time. The genes are TRBV14 and TRBJ1-5; maybe TRBD2 (5 bases). The DNA end is more similar to TRBJ2-3, so the J call may be wrong. The CDR3 is 17 residues long. Germline CDR1 and CDR2: SGHDN and FVKESK. CDR3 coding DNA: TGTGCCAGCAGCCAAGGGGAGCGGATAGGAAGCAATCAGCCCCAGTATTTT. It specifies CASSQGERIGSNQPQYF.

The chain's CDR3 is CSVVLAENNEQYF. The CDR3 coding sequence is TGCAGCGTTGTACTAGCGGAGAACAATGAGCAGTACTTC. V gene TRBV29-1 combines with J gene TRBJ2-1, with TRBD2 matching over 8 bases. The end of the DNA fits TRBJ2-7 better, so the J call may be wrong. CDR3 size: 13 residues. Germline CDR1 is SQVTM and CDR2 is ANQGSEA.

The V and J genes are TRBV6-5 and TRBJ2-1, with D possibly TRBD1 on 6 matching bases. Germline V gene lookup returns CDR1 MNHEY and CDR2 SVGAGI. The CDR3 sequence is 14 residues long. The ends were cut back, 5 bases at V and 2 bases at J, with 10 bases in the middle. CDR3 coding DNA: TGTGCCAGCAGTAAGGCAGGGGCCTACAATGAGCAGTTCTTC. It is translated as CASSKAGAYNEQFF.

The rearrangement links TRBV18 to TRBJ2-3; D might be TRBD1 or TRBD2, each matching 5 bases. The germline CDR1 and CDR2 sequences are KGHSH and LQKENI. The V end lost 0 bases, the J end lost 1 base, and 11 bases lay between the germline ends. The CDR3 extends over 16 amino acids. The DNA of the CDR3 is TGTGCCAGCTCACCACCCCTGGGGGAAGGCACAGATACGCAGTATTTT. Its protein product is CASSPPLGEGTDTQYF.